One sample yielded the 8 T cell receptor beta chains listed below, sequenced in a study of blood T cell repertoires in COVID-19. The protocol was immunoSEQ multiplex PCR, while the TCRdb copy is restricted to in-frame clones and leaves out a portion. Of 50,000 to 65,000 clones listed, 80% to 85% were seen once; the top ten hold about 16%. Specimen: peripheral blood. The receptors stem from a man aged 60 to 75 with COVID-19, enrolled during active disease.

This chain joins TRBV7-7 and TRBJ2-2; weak D call: TRBD2 (5 bases). This CDR3 has 18 amino acids. The ends were cut back, 2 bases at V and 6 bases at J, with 22 bases in the middle. The germline gives CDR1 SSHAT, CDR2 FNYEAQ (reference sequence). The CDR3 region is CASSLTPRGTAGAGELFF. The CDR3 nucleotides read TGTGCCAGCAGCTTAACACCGAGAGGAACCGCCGGGGCCGGGGAGCTGTTTTTT.

The chain combines TRBV2 with TRBJ2-5; D call uncertain. V lost 3 bases and J lost 5, with 4 bases in between. The CDR3 contains 11 residues. Looked up from germline, CDR1 is SNHLY and CDR2 is FYNNEI. CDR3 sequence: CASSDYETQYF. The DNA of the CDR3 is TGTGCCAGCAGTGACTACGAGACCCAGTACTTC.

This chain connects TRBV12-3 or TRBV12-4 to TRBJ1-2; D is undetermined. V lost 3 bases and J 8 bases, leaving 10 bases between the germline ends. The CDR3 totals 12 residues. The DNA of the CDR3 is TGTGCCAGCAGTTTGGCCGCCTCGGGCTACACCTTC. Its translation is CASSLAASGYTF.

This chain connects TRBV7-9 to TRBJ1-1; perhaps TRBD1 as D (6 bases). The germline V and J ends were trimmed by 1 base and 5 bases, with 17 bases remaining between them. The germline CDR1 and CDR2 sequences are SEHNR and FQNEAQ (reference sequence). The CDR3 loop spans 16 amino acids. CDR3: CASSLGQGLGETEAFF. The CDR3 DNA reads as TGTGCCAGCAGCTTAGGGCAGGGGCTGGGTGAGACTGAAGCTTTCTTT.

The chain employs TRBV9 and TRBJ2-2; 11 bases map to TRBD1. V shed 0 bases, J shed 4 bases, and the junction held 5 bases outside the gene matches. CDR3 length equals 17 residues. Germline V CDR1 and CDR2: SGDLS, YYNGEE. The CDR3 region is CASSVDGTGGRTGELFF. In DNA, the CDR3 is TGTGCCAGCAGCGTAGATGGGACAGGGGGTCGCACCGGGGAGCTGTTTTTT. The full variable domain, its missing parts supplied by reference TRBV9 and TRBJ2-2, is DSGVTQTPKHLITATGQRVTLRCSPRSGDLSVYWYQQSLDQGLQFLIQYYNGEERAKGNILERFSAQQFPDLHSELNLSSLELGDSALYFCASSVDGTGGRTGELFFGEGSRLTVL.

The chain is built from TRBV6-5 and TRBJ2-1; TRBD2 matches at 10 bases. Germline loops: CDR1 MNHEY, CDR2 SVGAGI. After removal of 4 bases from V and 5 bases from J, the junction contained 5 bases not matched to a gene. The CDR3 totals 15 residues. The CDR3 reads CASSFGLADNNEQFF. The CDR3 DNA is TGTGCCAGCAGTTTCGGACTAGCGGATAACAATGAGCAGTTCTTC.

DNA for the CDR3: TGTGCCAGCAGCCAAGACAGGGAACAAAACATTCAGTACTTC. This gives the protein CASSQDREQNIQYF. The chain has TRBV3-1 (or the pseudogene TRBV3-2) and TRBJ2-4, with D possibly being TRBD1 (5 bases). Germline lookup yields CDR1 LGHDT and CDR2 YNNKEL (reference sequence). The CDR3 covers 14 residues. Trimming removed 0 bases from V and 5 bases from J, with 8 bases in between.

The V gene is TRBV5-4, the J gene TRBJ2-3, with TRBD2 identical over 7 bases. V was pared by 0 bases and J by 3 bases, with 4 bases of the junction left unmatched. CDR1 and CDR2 (germline): SGHNT, YYREEE (reference sequence). The CDR3 consists of 15 residues. The CDR3: CASSLVAGGTDTQYF. The CDR3 nucleotides are TGTGCCAGCAGCTTGGTAGCGGGCGGAACAGATACGCAGTATTTT.